This TCR beta chain was identified in a study of T cells in localized non-small cell lung cancer. Study findings and constraints: Because researchers sequenced only one region of the tumor, heterogeneity is still possible. A median of 57 clones ranked among the top 100 in tumor appeared in adjacent lung. A raised T cell density in blood coincided with lengthier overall survival.

On this clone: Its antigen is unidentified.

The assay was immunoSEQ multiplex PCR, and TCRdb's table has in-frame clones only and misses some. The data show 10,000 to 13,000 clones, around 47% seen once. The receptor was isolated from a woman aged 35-75 years with stage II squamous cell lung carcinoma. The sequenced sample was lymph node tissue, obtained before any cancer treatment.

CDR3 sequence (DNA): TGCGCCAGCAGCTCCGGAAGGGGTGCTGGGGCCAACGTCCTGACTTTC. This sequence encodes CASSSGRGAGANVLTF. This rearrangement joins TRBV5-1 to TRBJ2-6, with a possible D match to TRBD1 (5 bases). The germline CDR1 and CDR2 sequences are SGHRS and YFSETQ. Trimming left V 3 bases short and J 2 bases short, with 12 bases between. The CDR3 has 16 residues.